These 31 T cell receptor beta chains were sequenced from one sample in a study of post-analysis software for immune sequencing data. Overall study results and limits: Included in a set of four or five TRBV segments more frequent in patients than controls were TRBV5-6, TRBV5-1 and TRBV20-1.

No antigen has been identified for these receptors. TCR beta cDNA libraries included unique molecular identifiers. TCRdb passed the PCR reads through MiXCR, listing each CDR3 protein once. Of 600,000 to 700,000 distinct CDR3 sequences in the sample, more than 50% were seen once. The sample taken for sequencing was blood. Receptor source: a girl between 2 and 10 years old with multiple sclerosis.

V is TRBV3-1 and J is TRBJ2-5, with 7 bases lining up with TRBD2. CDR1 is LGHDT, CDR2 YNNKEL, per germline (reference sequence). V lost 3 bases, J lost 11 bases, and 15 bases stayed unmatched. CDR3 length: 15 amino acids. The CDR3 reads CASSQSSGSYNEQYF. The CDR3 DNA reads TGTGCCAGCAGCCAGAGTAGCGGGTCCTACAATGAGCAGTACTTC.

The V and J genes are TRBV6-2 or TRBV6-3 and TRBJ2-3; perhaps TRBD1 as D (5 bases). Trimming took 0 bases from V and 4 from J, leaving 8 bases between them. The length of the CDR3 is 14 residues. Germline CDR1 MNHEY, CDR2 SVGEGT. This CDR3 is CASSYSATADTQYF. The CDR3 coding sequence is TGTGCCAGCAGTTACTCCGCGACAGCAGATACGCAGTATTTT.

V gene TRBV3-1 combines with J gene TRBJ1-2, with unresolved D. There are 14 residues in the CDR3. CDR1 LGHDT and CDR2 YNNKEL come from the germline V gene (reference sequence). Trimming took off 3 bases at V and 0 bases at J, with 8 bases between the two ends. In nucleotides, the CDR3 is TGTGCCAGCAGCCACCTAAGGGCTAACTATGGCTACACCTTC. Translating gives CASSHLRANYGYTF.

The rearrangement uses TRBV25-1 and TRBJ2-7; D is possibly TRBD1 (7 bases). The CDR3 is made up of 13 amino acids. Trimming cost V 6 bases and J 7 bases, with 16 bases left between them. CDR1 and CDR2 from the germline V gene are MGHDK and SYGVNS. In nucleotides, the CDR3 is TGTGCCAGCAGGAGGACAGGAGGGAATGAGCAGTACTTC. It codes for CASRRTGGNEQYF.

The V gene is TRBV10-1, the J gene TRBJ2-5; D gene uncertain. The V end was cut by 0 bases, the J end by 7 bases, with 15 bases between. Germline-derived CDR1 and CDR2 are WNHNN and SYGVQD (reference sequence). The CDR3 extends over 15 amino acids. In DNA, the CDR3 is TGCGCCAGCAGTGAGTCGAAGGAATCATGGGGGACCCAGTACTTC. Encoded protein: CASSESKESWGTQYF.

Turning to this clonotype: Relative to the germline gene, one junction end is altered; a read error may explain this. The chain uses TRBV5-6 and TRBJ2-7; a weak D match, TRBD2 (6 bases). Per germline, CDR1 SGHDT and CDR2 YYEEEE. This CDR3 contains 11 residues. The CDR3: CACSWDSQQYF. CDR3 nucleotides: TGTGCCTGCAGCTGGGACTCTCAGCAGTACTTC. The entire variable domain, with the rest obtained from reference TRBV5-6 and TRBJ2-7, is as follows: DAGVTQSPTHLIKTRGQQVTLRCSPKSGHDTVSWYQQALGQGPQFIFQYYEEEERQRGNFPDRFSGHQFPNYSSELNVNALLLGDSALYLCACSWDSQQYFGPGTRLTVT.

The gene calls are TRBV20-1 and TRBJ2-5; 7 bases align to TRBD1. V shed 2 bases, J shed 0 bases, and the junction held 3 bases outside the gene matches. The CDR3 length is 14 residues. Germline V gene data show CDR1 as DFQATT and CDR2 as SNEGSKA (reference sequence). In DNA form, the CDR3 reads TGCAGTGCTAGACCGGGACAGAACCAAGAGACCCAGTACTTC. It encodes CSARPGQNQETQYF.

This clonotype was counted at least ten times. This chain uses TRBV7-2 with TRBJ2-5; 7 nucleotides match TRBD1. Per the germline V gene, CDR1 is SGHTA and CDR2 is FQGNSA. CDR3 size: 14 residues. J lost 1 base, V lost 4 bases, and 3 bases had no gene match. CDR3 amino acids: CASSSGTVQETQYF. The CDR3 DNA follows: TGTGCCAGCAGCTCCGGGACAGTCCAAGAGACCCAGTACTTC.

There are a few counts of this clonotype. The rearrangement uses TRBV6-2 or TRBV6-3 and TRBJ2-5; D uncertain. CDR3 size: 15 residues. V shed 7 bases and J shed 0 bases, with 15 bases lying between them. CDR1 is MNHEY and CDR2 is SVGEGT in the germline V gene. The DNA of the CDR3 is TGTGCCAGCACCCCTACCCACGGAAACCAAGAGACCCAGTACTTC. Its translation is CASTPTHGNQETQYF.

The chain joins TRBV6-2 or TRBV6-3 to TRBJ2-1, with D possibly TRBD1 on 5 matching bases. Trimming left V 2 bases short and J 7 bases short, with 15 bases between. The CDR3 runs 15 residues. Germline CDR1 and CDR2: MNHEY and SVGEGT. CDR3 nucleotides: TGTGCCAGCAGTTACCTTCAGGGATTACCGAATGAGCAGTTCTTC. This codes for CASSYLQGLPNEQFF.

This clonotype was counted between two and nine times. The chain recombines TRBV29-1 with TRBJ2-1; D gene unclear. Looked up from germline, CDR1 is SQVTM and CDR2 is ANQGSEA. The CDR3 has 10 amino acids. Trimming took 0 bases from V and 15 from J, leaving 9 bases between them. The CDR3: CSVEDPESFF. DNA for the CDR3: TGCAGCGTTGAAGATCCCGAGTCGTTCTTC.

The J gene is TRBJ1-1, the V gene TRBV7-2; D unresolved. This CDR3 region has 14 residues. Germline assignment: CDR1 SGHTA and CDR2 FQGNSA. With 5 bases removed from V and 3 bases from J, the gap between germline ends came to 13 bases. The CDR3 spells CASSPGPWDTEAFF. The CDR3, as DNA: TGTGCCAGCAGCCCCGGACCTTGGGACACTGAAGCTTTCTTT.

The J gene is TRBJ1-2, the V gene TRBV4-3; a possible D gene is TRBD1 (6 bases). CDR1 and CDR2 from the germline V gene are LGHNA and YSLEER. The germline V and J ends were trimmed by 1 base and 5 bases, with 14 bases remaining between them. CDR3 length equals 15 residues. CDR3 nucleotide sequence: TGCGCCAGCAGCCAAGGTGTCCAGGGGTATTATGGCTACACCTTC. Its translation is CASSQGVQGYYGYTF.

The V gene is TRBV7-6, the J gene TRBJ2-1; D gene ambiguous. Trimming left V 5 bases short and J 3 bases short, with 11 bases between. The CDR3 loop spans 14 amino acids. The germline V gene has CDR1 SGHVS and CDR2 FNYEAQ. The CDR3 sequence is CASSPHELYNEQFF. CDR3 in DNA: TGTGCCAGCAGCCCACACGAGCTCTACAATGAGCAGTTCTTC.

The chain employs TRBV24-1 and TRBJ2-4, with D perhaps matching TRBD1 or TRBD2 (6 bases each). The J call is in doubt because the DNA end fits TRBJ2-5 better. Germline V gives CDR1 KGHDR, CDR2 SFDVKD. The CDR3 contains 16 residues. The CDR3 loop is CATSDFRGEKKETQYF. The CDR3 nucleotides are TGTGCCACCAGTGATTTTAGGGGGGAGAAAAAAGAGACCCAGTACTTC.

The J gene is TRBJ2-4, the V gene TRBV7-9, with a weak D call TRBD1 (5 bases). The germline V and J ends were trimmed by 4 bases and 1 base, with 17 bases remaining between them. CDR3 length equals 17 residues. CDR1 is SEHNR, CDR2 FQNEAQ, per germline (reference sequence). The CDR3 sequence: CASSSSLGRRAKNIQYF. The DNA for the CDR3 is TGTGCCAGCAGCTCCTCGCTGGGGCGCAGGGCCAAAAACATTCAGTACTTC.

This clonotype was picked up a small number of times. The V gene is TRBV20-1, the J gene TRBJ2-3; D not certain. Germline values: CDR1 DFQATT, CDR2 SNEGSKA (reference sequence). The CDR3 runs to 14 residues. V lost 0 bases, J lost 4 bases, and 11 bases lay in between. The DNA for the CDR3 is TGCAGTGCTAGAGATCTCGACGCGCCAGATACGCAGTATTTT. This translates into CSARDLDAPDTQYF.

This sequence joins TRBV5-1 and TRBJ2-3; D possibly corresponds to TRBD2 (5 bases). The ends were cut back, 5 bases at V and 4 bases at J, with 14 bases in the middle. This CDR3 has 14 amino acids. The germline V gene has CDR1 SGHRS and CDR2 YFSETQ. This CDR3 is CASSWAGDSDTQYF. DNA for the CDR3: TGCGCCAGCAGTTGGGCGGGCGATTCAGATACGCAGTATTTT.

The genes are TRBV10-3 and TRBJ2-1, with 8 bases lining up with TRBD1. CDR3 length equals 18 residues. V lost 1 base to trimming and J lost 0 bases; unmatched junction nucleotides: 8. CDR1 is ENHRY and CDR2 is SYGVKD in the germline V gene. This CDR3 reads CAISELTGVRYSYNEQFF. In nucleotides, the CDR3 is TGTGCCATCAGTGAGTTGACAGGGGTGCGATACTCCTACAATGAGCAGTTCTTC.

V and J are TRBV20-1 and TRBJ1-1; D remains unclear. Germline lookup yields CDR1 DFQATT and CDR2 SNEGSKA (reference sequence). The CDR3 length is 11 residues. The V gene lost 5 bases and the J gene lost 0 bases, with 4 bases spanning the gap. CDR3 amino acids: CSAYLNTEAFF. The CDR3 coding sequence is TGCAGTGCTTACCTGAACACTGAAGCTTTCTTT.

Written as DNA, the CDR3 is TGTGCCAGCAGCGGATCTCCAGGGGTTGGCTATGGCTACACCTTC. Translated, it gives CASSGSPGVGYGYTF. The chain links TRBV28 to TRBJ1-2, with D perhaps matching TRBD1 (6 bases). This CDR3 region has 15 residues. Germline CDR1 and CDR2: MDHEN and SYDVKM. Deletions cut 6 bases from V and 4 bases from J, with 18 bases between.

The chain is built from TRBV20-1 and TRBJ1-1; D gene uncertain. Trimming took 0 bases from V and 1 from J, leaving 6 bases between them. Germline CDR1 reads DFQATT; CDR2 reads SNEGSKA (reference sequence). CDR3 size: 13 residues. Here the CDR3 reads CSARDVRNTEAFF. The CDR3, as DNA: TGCAGTGCTAGAGATGTGAGGAACACTGAAGCTTTCTTT.

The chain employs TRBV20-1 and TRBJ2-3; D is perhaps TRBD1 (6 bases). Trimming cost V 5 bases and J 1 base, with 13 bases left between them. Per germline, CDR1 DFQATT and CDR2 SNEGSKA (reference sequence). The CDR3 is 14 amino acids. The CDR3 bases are TGCAGTGCTGGGGGCCCGACCCGCACAGATACGCAGTATTTT. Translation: CSAGGPTRTDTQYF.

CDR3 sequence reads: CASSTGGLAGVYNEQFF. In DNA, the CDR3 is TGTGCCAGCAGCACCGGAGGACTAGCGGGGGTCTACAATGAGCAGTTCTTC. The chain combines TRBV7-9 with TRBJ2-1; 13 bases fit TRBD2. CDR3 length: 17 amino acids. V lost 5 bases and J lost 3; bases outside the gene matches: 7. Germline V gives CDR1 SEHNR, CDR2 FQNEAQ (reference sequence).

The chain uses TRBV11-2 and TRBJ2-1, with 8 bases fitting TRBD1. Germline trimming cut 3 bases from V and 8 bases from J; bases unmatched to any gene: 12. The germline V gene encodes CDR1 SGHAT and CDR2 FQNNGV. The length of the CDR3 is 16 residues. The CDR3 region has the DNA TGTGCCAGCAGCTTCGGGAACAGGGGGAATCGGGATGAGCAGTTCTTC. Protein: CASSFGNRGNRDEQFF. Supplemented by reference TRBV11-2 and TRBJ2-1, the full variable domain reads EAGVAQSPRYKIIEKRQSVAFWCNPISGHATLYWYQQILGQGPKLLIQFQNNGVVDDSQLPKDRFSAERLKGVDSTLKIQPAKLEDSAVYLCASSFGNRGNRDEQFFGPGTRLTVL.

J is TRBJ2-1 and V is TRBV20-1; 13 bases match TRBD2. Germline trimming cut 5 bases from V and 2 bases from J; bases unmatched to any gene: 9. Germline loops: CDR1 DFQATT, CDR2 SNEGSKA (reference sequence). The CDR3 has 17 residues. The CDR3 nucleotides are TGCAGTGCTCCGGGACTAGCGGGGAGGGGGCCCTACAATGAGCAGTTCTTC. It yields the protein CSAPGLAGRGPYNEQFF.

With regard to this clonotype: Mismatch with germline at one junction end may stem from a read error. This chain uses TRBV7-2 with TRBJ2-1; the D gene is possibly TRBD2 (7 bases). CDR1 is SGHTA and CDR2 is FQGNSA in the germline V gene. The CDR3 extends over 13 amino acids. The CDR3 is CASTGAGVGERFF. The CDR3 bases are TGTGCCAGCACGGGGGCGGGGGTGGGTGAGCGGTTCTTC.

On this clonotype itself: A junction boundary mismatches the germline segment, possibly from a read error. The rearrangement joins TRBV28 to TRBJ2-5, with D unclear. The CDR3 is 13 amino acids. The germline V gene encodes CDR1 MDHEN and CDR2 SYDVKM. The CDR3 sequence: CASSLEYHETQYF. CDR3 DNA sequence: TGTGCCAGCAGTTTAGAGTACCACGAGACCCAGTACTTC.

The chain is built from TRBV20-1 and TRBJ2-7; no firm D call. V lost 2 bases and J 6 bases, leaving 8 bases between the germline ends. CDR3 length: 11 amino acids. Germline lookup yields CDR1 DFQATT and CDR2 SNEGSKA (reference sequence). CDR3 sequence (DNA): TGCAGTGCTAGAAGTGATAGCGAGCAGTACTTC. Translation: CSARSDSEQYF.

CDR3 DNA sequence: TGCGCCAGCAGCTTGGGGGCATCGAAAGAGACCCAGTACTTC. Encoded protein: CASSLGASKETQYF. The J gene is TRBJ2-4, the V gene TRBV5-1; D unclear. Gene TRBJ2-5 matches the end of the DNA better, so the J call may be wrong. The CDR3 length is 14 residues. Germline CDR1 SGHRS, CDR2 YFSETQ.

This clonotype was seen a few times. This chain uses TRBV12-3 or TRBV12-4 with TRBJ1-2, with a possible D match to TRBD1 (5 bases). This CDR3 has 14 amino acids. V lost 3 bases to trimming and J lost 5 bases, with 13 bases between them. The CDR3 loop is CASSFLGGSYGYTF. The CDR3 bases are TGTGCCAGCAGTTTCTTGGGGGGATCTTATGGCTACACCTTC.